The clone carrying this TCR beta chain has a handful of counts. Its specificity is not known. This record comes from a study of beta chain features in type 1 diabetes. Study observations and caveats: Researchers report that Type 1 diabetes patients had moderately but significantly shorter TCRB CDR3s across all four CD4+ subsets. Any PCR bias toward short templates would affect both groups alike. Healthy donors had naive, central memory and Treg TCRB repertoires that appeared less similar than those seen among patients.

The study reverse transcribed the entire isolated RNA, so it sequenced expressed TCRB transcripts. The protocol was immunoSEQ multiplex PCR, while the TCRdb copy is restricted to in-frame clones and leaves out a portion. The data contain approximately 300,000 clones, approximately 10% of them singletons. J gave up 3 bases and V 1 base, and 6 bases lay outside the gene matches. The germline CDR1 and CDR2 sequences are LGHNA and YNFKEQ. The CDR3 spans 17 residues. Researchers reported sorting CD4+ naive, central memory, regulatory and stem cell-like memory cells via CD45RO/CCR7/CD25/CD127/CD95/CD27. The sequenced sample consisted of naive CD4+ T cells from blood. The chain uses TRBV4-2 and TRBJ2-7, with 13 bases aligning to TRBD2. This sequence originates from a woman aged 30 to 39 in good health. For the CDR3, the DNA is TGTGCCAGCAGCCAAGCGTGGACTAGCGGGAGCTTCTACGAGCAGTACTTC. Protein sequence: CASSQAWTSGSFYEQYF.